This entry describes one T cell receptor beta chain. The source of the sample is a study of CD8+CD57+ T cells in acquired aplastic anemia. Profiling of TCR beta VDJ combinations and CDR3 sequences used genomic DNA as template. TCRdb ran MiXCR on the reads and lists one entry per CDR3 protein. In the table there are about 150,000 distinct CDR3 sequences, over 50% of which are singletons. Per the germline V gene, CDR1 is LNHDA and CDR2 is SQIVND (reference sequence). V was cut by 4 bases and J by 4 bases, with 17 bases left in between. This CDR3 comprises 15 residues. All sequencing subjects had displayed CD8+CD57+ cell expansion on flow cytometry.

The chain is built from TRBV19 and TRBJ2-7; a possible D gene is TRBD2 (5 bases). The material sequenced was sorted CD4+, CD8+, or CD8+CD57+ T cells (not recorded which) from PBMCs. The clonotype originates from a human donor with aplastic anemia. Written as DNA, the CDR3 is TGTGCCAGTAGTAAAGAGGGTTCCAGTCCTTACGAGCAGTACTTC. It codes for CASSKEGSSPYEQYF. The complete variable domain, with remaining parts taken from reference TRBV19 and TRBJ2-7, reads DGGITQSPKYLFRKEGQNVTLSCEQNLNHDAMYWYRQDPGQGLRLIYYSQIVNDFQKGDIAEGYSVSREKKESFPLTVTSAQKNPTAFYLCASSKEGSSPYEQYFGPGTRLTVT.